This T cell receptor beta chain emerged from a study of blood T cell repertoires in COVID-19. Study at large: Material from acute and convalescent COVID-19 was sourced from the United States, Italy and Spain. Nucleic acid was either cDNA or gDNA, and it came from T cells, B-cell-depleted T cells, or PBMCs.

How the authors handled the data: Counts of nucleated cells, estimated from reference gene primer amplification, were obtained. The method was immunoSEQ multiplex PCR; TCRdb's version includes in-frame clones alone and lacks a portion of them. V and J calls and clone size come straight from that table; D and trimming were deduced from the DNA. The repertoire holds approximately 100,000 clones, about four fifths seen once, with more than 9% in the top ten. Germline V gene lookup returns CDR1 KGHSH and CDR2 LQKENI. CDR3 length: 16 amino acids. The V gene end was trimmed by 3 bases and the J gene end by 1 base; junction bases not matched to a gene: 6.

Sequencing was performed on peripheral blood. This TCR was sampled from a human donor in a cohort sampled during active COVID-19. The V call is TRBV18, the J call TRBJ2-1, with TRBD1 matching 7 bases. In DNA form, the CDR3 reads TGTGCCAGCTCACCCAGACAGGGTTCGTCCTACAATGAGCAGTTCTTC. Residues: CASSPRQGSSYNEQFF.